This T cell receptor beta chain was obtained from a study of shared clonotypes between healthy human individuals. The study's findings and limits: The study generally estimated greater richness for naive than memory subsets. Depth was large, yet rarefaction showed that sorted-subset sequencing was incomplete.

Germline-derived CDR1 and CDR2 are SGHVS and FQNEAQ. The CDR3 runs to 14 residues. V was trimmed by 4 bases and J by 7 bases, leaving 16 bases between them. The authors ran the assay at deep level. Every subset's genomic DNA went evenly onto several immunoSEQ plates. The repertoire was sequenced with immunoSEQ multiplex PCR; TCRdb's copy has only in-frame clones and lacks some. The sample shows about 820,000 clones, 85% to 95% of them seen only once. This clone was counted between two and nine times. Its antigen is not identified. The naive CD8 subset, CD45RO-negative cells positively selected for CCR7, excluded terminally differentiated effector memory CD45RA+ cells.

The receptor's source is a man aged 25 to 40 in good health. The rearrangement joins TRBV7-8 to TRBJ1-2; D possibly corresponds to TRBD1 (6 bases). Sample: naive CD8+ T cells sorted from blood. The CDR3 nucleotides read TGTGCCAGCAGCTCAGGGGTCGGTACGCGTGGCTACACCTTC. Translating gives CASSSGVGTRGYTF.